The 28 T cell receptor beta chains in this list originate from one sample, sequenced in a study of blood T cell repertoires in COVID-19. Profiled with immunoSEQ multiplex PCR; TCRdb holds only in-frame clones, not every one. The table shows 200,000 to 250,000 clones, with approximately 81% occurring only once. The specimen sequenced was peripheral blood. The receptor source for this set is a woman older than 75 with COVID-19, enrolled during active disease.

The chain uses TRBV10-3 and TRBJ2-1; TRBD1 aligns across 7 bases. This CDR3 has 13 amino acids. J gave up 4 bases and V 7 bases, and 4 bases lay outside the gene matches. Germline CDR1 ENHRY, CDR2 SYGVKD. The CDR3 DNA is TGTGCCATCACCCCGGGACAGTACAATGAGCAGTTCTTC. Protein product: CAITPGQYNEQFF.

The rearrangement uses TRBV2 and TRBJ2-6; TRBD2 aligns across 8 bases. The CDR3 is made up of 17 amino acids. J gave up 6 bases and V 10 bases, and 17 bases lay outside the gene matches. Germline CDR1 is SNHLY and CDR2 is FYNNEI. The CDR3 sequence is CATRGTRISEKANVLTF. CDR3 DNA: TGTGCCACCCGTGGGACTAGGATCTCCGAAAAGGCCAACGTCCTGACTTTC.

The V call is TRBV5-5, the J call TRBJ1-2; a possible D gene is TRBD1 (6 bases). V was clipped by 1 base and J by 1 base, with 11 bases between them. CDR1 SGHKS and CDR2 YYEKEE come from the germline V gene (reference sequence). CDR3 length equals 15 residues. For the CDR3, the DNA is TGTGCCAGCAGCTTGCAGGGGACCCTTAACTATGGCTACACCTTC. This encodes CASSLQGTLNYGYTF.

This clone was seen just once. The CDR3 spells CASSFHLGTNTEAFF. The CDR3 DNA reads TGTGCCAGCAGTTTTCACTTGGGGACAAACACTGAAGCTTTCTTT. This rearrangement joins TRBV28 to TRBJ1-1, with D maybe TRBD1 (6 bases). CDR1 and CDR2 from the germline V gene are MDHEN and SYDVKM. The V end was cut by 3 bases, the J end by 2 bases, with 13 bases between. The CDR3 loop spans 15 amino acids.

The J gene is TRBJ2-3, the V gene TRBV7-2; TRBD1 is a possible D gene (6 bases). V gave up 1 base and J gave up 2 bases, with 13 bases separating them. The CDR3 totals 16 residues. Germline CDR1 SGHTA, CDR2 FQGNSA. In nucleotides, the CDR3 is TGTGCCAGCAGCTTAGGGGGGTTGGGGGCCACAGATACGCAGTATTTT. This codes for CASSLGGLGATDTQYF. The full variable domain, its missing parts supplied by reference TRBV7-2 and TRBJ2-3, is GAGVSQSPSNKVTEKGKDVELRCDPISGHTALYWYRQSLGQGLEFLIYFQGNSAPDKSGLPSDRFSAERTGGSVSTLTIQRTQQEDSAVYLCASSLGGLGATDTQYFGPGTRLTVL.

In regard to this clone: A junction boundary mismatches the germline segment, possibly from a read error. CDR3 nucleotide sequence: TGTGCCAGTAGCAACCCCTTCTGGCAGGTCCAAAGTTTT. Translating gives CASSNPFWQVQSF. The chain recombines TRBV19 with TRBJ1-4; no firm D call. Germline values: CDR1 LNHDA, CDR2 SQIVND (reference sequence). The CDR3 spans 13 residues.

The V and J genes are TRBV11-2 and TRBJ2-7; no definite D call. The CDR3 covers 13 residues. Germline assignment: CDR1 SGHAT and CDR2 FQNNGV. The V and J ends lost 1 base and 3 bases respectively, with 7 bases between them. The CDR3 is CASSLGGRYEQYV. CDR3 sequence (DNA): TGTGCCAGCAGCTTAGGTGGCCGCTACGAGCAGTACGTC.

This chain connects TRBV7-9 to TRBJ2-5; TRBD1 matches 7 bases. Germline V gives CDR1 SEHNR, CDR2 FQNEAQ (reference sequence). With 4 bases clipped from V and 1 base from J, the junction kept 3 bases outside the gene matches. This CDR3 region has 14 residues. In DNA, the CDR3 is TGTGCCAGCAGCTACAGGGGCCCCCAAGAGACCCAGTACTTC. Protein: CASSYRGPQETQYF.

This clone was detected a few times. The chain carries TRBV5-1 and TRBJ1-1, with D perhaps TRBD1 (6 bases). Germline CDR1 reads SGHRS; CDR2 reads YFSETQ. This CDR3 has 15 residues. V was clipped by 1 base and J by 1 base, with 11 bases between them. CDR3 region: CASSLTGNANTEAFF. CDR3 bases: TGCGCCAGCAGCTTGACAGGGAACGCGAACACTGAAGCTTTCTTT.

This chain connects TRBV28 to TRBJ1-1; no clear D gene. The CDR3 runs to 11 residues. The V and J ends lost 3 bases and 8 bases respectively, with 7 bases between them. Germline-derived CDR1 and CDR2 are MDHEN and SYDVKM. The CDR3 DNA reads TGTGCCAGCAGTTTGGCCAGGGAAGCTTTCTTT. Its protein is CASSLAREAFF. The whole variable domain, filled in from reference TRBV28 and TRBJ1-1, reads DVKVTQSSRYLVKRTGEKVFLECVQDMDHENMFWYRQDPGLGLRLIYFSYDVKMKEKGDIPEGYSVSREKKERFSLILESASTNQTSMYLCASSLAREAFFGQGTRLTVV.

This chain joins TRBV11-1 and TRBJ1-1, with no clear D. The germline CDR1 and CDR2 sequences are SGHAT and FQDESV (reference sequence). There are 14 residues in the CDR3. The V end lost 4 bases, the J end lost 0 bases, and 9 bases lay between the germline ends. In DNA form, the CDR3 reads TGTGCCAGCAGCTCGATTCTAATGAACACTGAAGCTTTCTTT. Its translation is CASSSILMNTEAFF.

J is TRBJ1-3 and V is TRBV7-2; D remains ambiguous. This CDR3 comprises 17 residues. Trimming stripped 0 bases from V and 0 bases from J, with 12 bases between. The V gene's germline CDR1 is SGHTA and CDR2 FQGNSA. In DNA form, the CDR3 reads TGTGCCAGCAGCTTAGCCACAGCATGGATCTCTGGAAACACCATATATTTT. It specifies CASSLATAWISGNTIYF.

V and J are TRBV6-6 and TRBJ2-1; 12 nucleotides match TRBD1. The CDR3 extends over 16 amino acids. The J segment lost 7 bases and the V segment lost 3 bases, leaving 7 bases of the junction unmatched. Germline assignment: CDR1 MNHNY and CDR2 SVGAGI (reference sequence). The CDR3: CASSYGSGQGANEQFF. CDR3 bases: TGTGCCAGCAGTTATGGATCGGGACAGGGGGCTAATGAGCAGTTCTTC.

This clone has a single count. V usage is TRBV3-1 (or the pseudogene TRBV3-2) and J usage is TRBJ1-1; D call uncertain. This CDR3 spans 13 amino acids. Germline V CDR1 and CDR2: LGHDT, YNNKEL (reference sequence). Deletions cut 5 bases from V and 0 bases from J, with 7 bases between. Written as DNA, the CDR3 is TGTGCCAGCAGCAACTCGATGAACACTGAAGCTTTCTTT. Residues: CASSNSMNTEAFF.

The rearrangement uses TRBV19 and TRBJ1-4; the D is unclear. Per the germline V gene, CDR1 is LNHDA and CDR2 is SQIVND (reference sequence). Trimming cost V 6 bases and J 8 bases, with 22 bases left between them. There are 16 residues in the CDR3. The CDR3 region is CASSSSDGRLMEKLFF. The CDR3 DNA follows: TGTGCCAGTAGCTCTTCAGACGGGAGATTAATGGAAAAACTGTTTTTT.

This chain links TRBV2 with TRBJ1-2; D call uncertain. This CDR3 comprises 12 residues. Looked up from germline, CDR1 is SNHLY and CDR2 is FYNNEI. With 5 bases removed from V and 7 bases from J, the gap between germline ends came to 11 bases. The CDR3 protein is CASSLQSSGYTF. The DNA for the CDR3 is TGTGCCAGCAGTTTACAATCTAGTGGCTACACCTTC.

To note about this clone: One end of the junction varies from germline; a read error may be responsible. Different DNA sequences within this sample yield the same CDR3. The CDR3 spells CASSLRGLGRGRQETQYF. For the CDR3, the DNA is TGCGCCAGCAGCTTACGGGGATTGGGGCGGGGGAGGCAAGAGACCCAGTACTTC. This rearrangement joins TRBV7-3 to TRBJ2-5; 7 nucleotides line up with TRBD2. Germline values: CDR1 SGHTA, CDR2 FQGTGA. The CDR3 consists of 18 residues.

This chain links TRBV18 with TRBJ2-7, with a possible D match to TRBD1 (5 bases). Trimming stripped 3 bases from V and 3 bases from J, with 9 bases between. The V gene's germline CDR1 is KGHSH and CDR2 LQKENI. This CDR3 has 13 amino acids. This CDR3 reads CASSPPGNYEQYV. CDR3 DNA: TGTGCCAGCTCACCCCCAGGGAACTACGAGCAGTACGTC.

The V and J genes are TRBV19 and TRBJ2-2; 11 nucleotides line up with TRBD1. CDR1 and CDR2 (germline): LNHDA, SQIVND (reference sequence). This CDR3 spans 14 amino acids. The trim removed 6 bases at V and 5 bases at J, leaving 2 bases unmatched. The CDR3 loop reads CASRRDRGTGELFF. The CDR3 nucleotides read TGTGCCAGTAGGAGGGACAGGGGGACCGGGGAGCTGTTTTTT.

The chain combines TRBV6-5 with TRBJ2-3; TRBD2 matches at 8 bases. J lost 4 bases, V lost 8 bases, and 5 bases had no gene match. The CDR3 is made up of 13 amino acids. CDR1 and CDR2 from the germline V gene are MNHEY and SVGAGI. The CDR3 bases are TGTGCCAGCCGTAGCGGGGTCCCAGATACGCAGTATTTT. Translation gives CASRSGVPDTQYF.

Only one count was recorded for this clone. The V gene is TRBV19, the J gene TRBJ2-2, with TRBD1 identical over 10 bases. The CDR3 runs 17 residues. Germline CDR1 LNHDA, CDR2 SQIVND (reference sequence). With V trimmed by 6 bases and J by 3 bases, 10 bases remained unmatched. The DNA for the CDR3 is TGTGCCAGTAGCCCTCCCCCGGGACAGGGGCACACCGGGGAGCTGTTTTTT. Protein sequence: CASSPPPGQGHTGELFF.

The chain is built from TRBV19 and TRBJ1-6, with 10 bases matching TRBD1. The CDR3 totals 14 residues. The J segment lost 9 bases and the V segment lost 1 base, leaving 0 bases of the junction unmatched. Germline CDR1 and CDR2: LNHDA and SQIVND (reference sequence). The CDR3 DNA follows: TGTGCCAGTAGTATAGGACAGGGGGCTTCACCCCTCCACTTT. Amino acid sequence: CASSIGQGASPLHF.

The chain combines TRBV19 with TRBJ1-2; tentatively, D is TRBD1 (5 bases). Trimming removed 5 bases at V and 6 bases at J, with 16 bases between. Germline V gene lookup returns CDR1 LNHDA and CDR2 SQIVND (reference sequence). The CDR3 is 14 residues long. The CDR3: CASSPGAGGNGYTF. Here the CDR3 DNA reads TGTGCCAGTAGTCCCGGTGCGGGGGGGAATGGCTACACCTTC. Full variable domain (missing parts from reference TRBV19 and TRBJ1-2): DGGITQSPKYLFRKEGQNVTLSCEQNLNHDAMYWYRQDPGQGLRLIYYSQIVNDFQKGDIAEGYSVSREKKESFPLTVTSAQKNPTAFYLCASSPGAGGNGYTFGSGTRLTVV.

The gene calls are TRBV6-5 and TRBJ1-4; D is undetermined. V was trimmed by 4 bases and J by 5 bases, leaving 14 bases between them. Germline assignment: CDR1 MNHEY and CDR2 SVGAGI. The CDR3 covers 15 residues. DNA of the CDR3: TGTGCCAGCAGTTCGGGAAGTAAGCCCAATGAAAAACTGTTTTTT. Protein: CASSSGSKPNEKLFF.

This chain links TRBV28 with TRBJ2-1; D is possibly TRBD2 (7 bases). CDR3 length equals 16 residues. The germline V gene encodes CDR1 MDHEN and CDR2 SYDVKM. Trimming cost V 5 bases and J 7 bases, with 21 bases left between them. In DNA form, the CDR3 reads TGTGCCAGCAGTGTACTCGGGGGGCTCTCACCTAATGAGCAGTTCTTC. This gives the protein CASSVLGGLSPNEQFF.

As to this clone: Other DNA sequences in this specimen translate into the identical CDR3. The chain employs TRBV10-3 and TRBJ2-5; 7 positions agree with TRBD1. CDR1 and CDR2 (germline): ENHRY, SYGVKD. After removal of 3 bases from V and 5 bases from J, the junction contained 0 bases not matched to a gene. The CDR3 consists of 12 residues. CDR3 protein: CAISEQGETQYF. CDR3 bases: TGTGCCATCAGTGAACAGGGGGAGACCCAGTACTTC.

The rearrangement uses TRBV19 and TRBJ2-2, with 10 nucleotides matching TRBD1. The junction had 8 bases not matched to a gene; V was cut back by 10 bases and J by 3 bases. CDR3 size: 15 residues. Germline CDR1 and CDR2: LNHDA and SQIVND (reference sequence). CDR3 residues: CATTWGQGYTGELFF. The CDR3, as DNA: TGTGCCACCACCTGGGGACAGGGGTACACCGGGGAGCTGTTTTTT.

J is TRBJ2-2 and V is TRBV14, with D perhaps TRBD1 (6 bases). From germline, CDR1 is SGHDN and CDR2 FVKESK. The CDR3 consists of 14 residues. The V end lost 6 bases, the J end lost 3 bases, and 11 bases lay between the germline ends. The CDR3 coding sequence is TGTGCCAGCAGAGCCGGGACATACACCGGGGAGCTGTTTTTT. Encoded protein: CASRAGTYTGELFF.